Described below is a single T cell receptor (beta chain) sequence and its context. Some clones are missing from TCRdb's copy, which holds only in-frame ones; the method was immunoSEQ multiplex PCR. Of roughly 1,600,000 clones listed, about 98.5% are singletons. This sample stems from a study of shared clonotypes between healthy human individuals. At the level of the study: The people who gave samples were two women and a few men aged 18 to 49.

The sample consisted of naive CD4+ T cells sorted from blood. The subset: CD45RA+ positively selected. The clonotype originates from a young man in good health.

The CDR3 here is CASSPTSGETQYF. Written as DNA, the CDR3 is TGTGCCAGTAGCCCGACTAGTGGAGAGACCCAGTACTTC. The chain carries TRBV19 and TRBJ2-5; tentative D call: TRBD2 (6 bases). V was clipped by 6 bases and J by 4 bases, with 12 bases between them. This CDR3 comprises 13 residues. CDR1 LNHDA and CDR2 SQIVND come from the germline V gene (reference sequence).